One sample yielded the 19 T cell receptor beta chains listed below, sequenced in a study of type 1 regulatory T cells. MiXCR, run by TCRdb on the reads, gives a single entry per CDR3 protein. Among 80,000 to 100,000 distinct CDR3 sequences listed, 30% to 35% were seen once. The sequenced sample consisted of CD4+ T cells, either the whole sample or a sorted fraction (not recorded which). These receptors came from a human donor in good health.

The chain combines TRBV7-9 with TRBJ2-5; D is unclear. The germline V and J ends were trimmed by 1 base and 1 base, with 10 bases remaining between them. The CDR3 contains 15 residues. Germline CDR1 is SEHNR and CDR2 is FQNEAQ (reference sequence). CDR3 coding DNA: TGTGCCAGCAGCTTAGTCCCATCGGCCCAAGAGACCCAGTACTTC. This codes for CASSLVPSAQETQYF.

The rearrangement links TRBV5-1 to TRBJ1-3; the D is unclear. The V end was cut by 0 bases, the J end by 0 bases, with 7 bases between. The CDR3 has 15 amino acids. Germline V gene lookup returns CDR1 SGHRS and CDR2 YFSETQ. The CDR3 DNA reads TGCGCCAGCAGCTTGGGCGGAGGCTCTGGAAACACCATATATTTT. Translation gives CASSLGGGSGNTIYF.

The V call is TRBV4-2, the J call TRBJ2-7; 13 nucleotides agree with TRBD2. The J segment lost 2 bases and the V segment lost 3 bases, leaving 10 bases of the junction unmatched. Germline loops: CDR1 LGHNA, CDR2 YNFKEQ. This CDR3 is built from 18 residues. CDR3 amino acids: CASSQFLGTSGTTYEQYF. The CDR3 region has the DNA TGTGCCAGCAGCCAGTTTTTAGGGACTAGCGGGACGACCTACGAGCAGTACTTC.

V gene TRBV20-1 combines with J gene TRBJ2-7, with unresolved D. There are 14 residues in the CDR3. Germline CDR1 is DFQATT and CDR2 is SNEGSKA (reference sequence). Trimming took off 7 bases at V and 0 bases at J, with 16 bases between the two ends. CDR3 nucleotides: TGCAGTGTCACGGGCGGACCGAGCTCCTACGAGCAGTACTTC. Its protein product is CSVTGGPSSYEQYF.

This chain links TRBV10-1 with TRBJ2-3; D might be TRBD1 (5 bases). This CDR3 has 13 residues. CDR1 WNHNN and CDR2 SYGVQD come from the germline V gene (reference sequence). Trimming stripped 4 bases from V and 9 bases from J, with 14 bases between. CDR3: CASSGSMQGTQYF. The DNA for the CDR3 is TGCGCCAGCAGTGGCAGCATGCAGGGCACGCAGTATTTT.

The sample holds a few counts of this clonotype. The genes are TRBV5-4 and TRBJ2-2; possibly TRBD1 for D (5 bases). This CDR3 has 15 residues. From germline, CDR1 is SGHNT and CDR2 YYREEE (reference sequence). The V and J ends lost 0 bases and 4 bases respectively, with 10 bases between them. CDR3 region: CASSLGTRFTGELFF. For the CDR3, the DNA is TGTGCCAGCAGCTTGGGGACAAGATTCACCGGGGAGCTGTTTTTT.

This clonotype was observed a handful of times. The rearrangement joins TRBV20-1 to TRBJ1-1, with TRBD1 matching over 9 bases. V dropped 3 bases and J dropped 1; count of bases not matched to a gene: 3. From germline, CDR1 is DFQATT and CDR2 SNEGSKA (reference sequence). The CDR3 is 14 amino acids. This CDR3 reads CSASRQGGNTEAFF. CDR3 nucleotides: TGCAGTGCTAGTCGACAGGGGGGGAACACTGAAGCTTTCTTT.

The chain is built from TRBV2 and TRBJ2-1; 7 bases fit TRBD2. Trimming at V came to 9 bases and at J to 0 bases, leaving 5 bases not matched to a gene. The CDR3 is 14 residues long. Germline V gene lookup returns CDR1 SNHLY and CDR2 FYNNEI. Written as DNA, the CDR3 is TGTGCCAGTCTAGCGGACCTCTCCTACAATGAGCAGTTCTTC. Residues: CASLADLSYNEQFF.

On this clonotype itself: One base away lies a much larger clone, so this may be a sequencing read error. The rearrangement uses TRBV7-2 and TRBJ2-5; maybe TRBD2 (5 bases). Germline V CDR1 and CDR2: SGHTA, FQGNSA. The CDR3 is 18 residues long. This CDR3 reads CVSSLGPTPDGGGETQYF. The CDR3, as DNA: TGTGTCAGCAGCTTAGGCCCTACACCCGACGGTGGAGGAGAGACCCAGTACTTC.

In this sample, this clonotype turned up a few times. The chain uses TRBV19 and TRBJ2-6; 7 nucleotides agree with TRBD1. V shed 5 bases, J shed 0 bases, and the junction held 4 bases outside the gene matches. This CDR3 spans 16 amino acids. The germline V gene has CDR1 LNHDA and CDR2 SQIVND (reference sequence). CDR3 sequence reads: CASSWGQSSGANVLTF. CDR3 sequence (DNA): TGTGCCAGTAGTTGGGGACAGAGCTCTGGGGCCAACGTCCTGACTTTC.

This clonotype was counted between two and nine times. V gene TRBV20-1 combines with J gene TRBJ2-5; TRBD2 aligns across 9 bases. This CDR3 is built from 16 residues. In germline, CDR1 is DFQATT, CDR2 SNEGSKA (reference sequence). V dropped 3 bases and J dropped 6; count of bases not matched to a gene: 14. The CDR3 nucleotides read TGCAGTGCTAGTATTTCGGTAGCGGGAGCCAGACAGACCCAGTACTTC. This sequence encodes CSASISVAGARQTQYF.

This sequence joins TRBV4-3 and TRBJ1-5; 10 nucleotides match TRBD1. The CDR3 has 15 residues. CDR1 is LGHNA, CDR2 YSLEER, per germline. The V segment lost 2 bases and the J segment 5 bases; nucleotides outside the gene matches: 3. The CDR3 coding sequence is TGCGCCAGCAGCCAAACGGGACAGGGGCATCAGCCCCAGCATTTT. This translates into CASSQTGQGHQPQHF.

The chain is built from TRBV19 and TRBJ2-5; TRBD1 agrees at 10 bases. Unmatched junction bases numbered 9, after V lost 8 bases and J lost 6 bases. Germline CDR1 reads LNHDA; CDR2 reads SQIVND (reference sequence). The CDR3 has 14 residues. The CDR3 DNA reads as TGTGCCAGTTCCCCGACGGGACAGGGGAAGACCCAGTACTTC. Translating gives CASSPTGQGKTQYF.

The sample holds a few counts of this clonotype. This rearrangement joins TRBV5-1 to TRBJ2-7; no definite D call. CDR3 length: 14 amino acids. V was clipped by 7 bases and J by 0 bases, with 14 bases between them. Germline loops: CDR1 SGHRS, CDR2 YFSETQ. The CDR3 spells CASGSGQPSYEQYF. CDR3 coding DNA: TGCGCCAGCGGGTCTGGGCAGCCCTCCTACGAGCAGTACTTC.

V gene TRBV29-1 combines with J gene TRBJ2-3, with 9 bases fitting TRBD2. The V and J ends lost 6 bases and 6 bases, in that order; junction bases with no gene match: 7. The length of the CDR3 is 13 residues. CDR1 SQVTM and CDR2 ANQGSEA come from the germline V gene. The CDR3 loop reads CSVVAGGTDTQYF. CDR3 bases: TGCAGCGTGGTTGCGGGGGGGACGGATACGCAGTATTTT.

The chain joins TRBV3-1 to TRBJ2-1, with TRBD2 matching 8 bases. V lost 2 bases and J lost 9; bases outside the gene matches: 9. Germline V lookup: CDR1 LGHDT, CDR2 YNNKEL (reference sequence). The CDR3 is 15 residues long. CDR3 DNA: TGTGCCAGCAGCCAAACAGCGGGAGCCCGCAGTGAGCAGTTCTTC. It translates to CASSQTAGARSEQFF.

This clonotype was found a few times. The chain has TRBV12-3 or TRBV12-4 and TRBJ1-1; D is possibly TRBD1 (5 bases). Trimming took 6 bases from V and 3 from J, leaving 8 bases between them. This CDR3 has 12 amino acids. Here the CDR3 DNA reads TGTGCCAGCAGAAGGGGAGACACTGAAGCTTTCTTT. Protein sequence: CASRRGDTEAFF.

V and J are TRBV6-5 and TRBJ1-2; the D is unclear. Germline V CDR1 and CDR2: MNHEY, SVGAGI. The CDR3 has 12 amino acids. Trimming shortened V by 6 bases and J by 5 bases, and 10 bases separated the two germline ends. The CDR3 reads CASSPGFYGYTF. The CDR3 nucleotides are TGTGCCAGCAGCCCCGGTTTTTATGGCTACACCTTC.

This clonotype was observed a few times. The chain has TRBV28 and TRBJ1-5; 8 nucleotides line up with TRBD1. CDR1 MDHEN and CDR2 SYDVKM come from the germline V gene. The V segment lost 7 bases and the J segment 4 bases; nucleotides outside the gene matches: 12. The CDR3 runs to 16 residues. CDR3 amino acids: CASTQSGQGRNQPQHF. DNA for the CDR3: TGTGCCAGCACCCAATCTGGACAGGGACGAAATCAGCCCCAGCATTTT. The full variable domain, in which reference TRBV28 and TRBJ1-5 provide the parts outside the CDR3, is DVKVTQSSRYLVKRTGEKVFLECVQDMDHENMFWYRQDPGLGLRLIYFSYDVKMKEKGDIPEGYSVSREKKERFSLILESASTNQTSMYLCASTQSGQGRNQPQHFGDGTRLSIL.